Below, one T cell receptor beta chain is given with its context. This specimen belongs to a study of OX40 agonist ivuxolimab in advanced cancers. V trimming: 3 bases; J trimming: 3 bases; junction bases outside the gene matches: 1. This CDR3 spans 13 amino acids. Germline loops: CDR1 SGHRS, CDR2 YFSETQ. The protocol was immunoSEQ multiplex PCR, while the TCRdb copy is restricted to in-frame clones and leaves out a portion. Among tens of thousands of clones listed, 85% were seen once. The V and J genes are TRBV5-1 and TRBJ1-2, with 8 bases that match TRBD1. The TCR sequence derives from an adult with an advanced solid tumor such as melanoma, head and neck, liver or kidney cancer. Sample: CD4+ or CD8+ T cells sorted from blood, taken in a trial of the OX40 agonist ivuxolimab. This chain's CDR3 is CASSSGGDYGYTF. The CDR3 nucleotides are TGCGCCAGCAGCTCAGGGGGCGACTATGGCTACACCTTC.